The clone carrying this T cell receptor beta chain was observed a single time. The antigen remains undetermined. This specimen comes from a study of T cells in Graves' hyperthyroidism and ophthalmopathy. Study-wide points: Ophthalmopathy could be told apart from stable hyperthyroidism with a 13 V-J model.

Authors of the study amplified TCR beta CDR3 regions from RNA transcripts. Carried out on the TCR CDR3, a first-round RT-PCR used the HTBI primer set. TCRdb re-called the multiplex PCR reads with MiXCR, one entry per CDR3 protein. The repertoire consists of approximately 710,000 distinct CDR3 sequences, with roughly 17% occurring once and the leading ten covering roughly 16%. Based on clinical symptoms, serum thyroxine and TRAb, thyroid ultrasound and orbital computed tomography, diagnoses were reached. Fresh peripheral blood, 8 to 10 ml, was the source of the PBMCs. Germline V CDR1 and CDR2: DFQATT, SNEGSKA (reference sequence). Trimming took 6 bases from V and 0 from J; bases not matched to a gene: 9. The CDR3 is made up of 15 amino acids.

This TCR derives from a man aged 45-65 years with Graves' hyperthyroidism. V gene TRBV20-1 combines with J gene TRBJ1-2; 8 bases map to TRBD1. The sample taken for sequencing was blood. Here the CDR3 DNA reads TGCAGTGCGAAGCCGGGACAGGATTCTAACTATGGCTACACCTTC. It encodes CSAKPGQDSNYGYTF.